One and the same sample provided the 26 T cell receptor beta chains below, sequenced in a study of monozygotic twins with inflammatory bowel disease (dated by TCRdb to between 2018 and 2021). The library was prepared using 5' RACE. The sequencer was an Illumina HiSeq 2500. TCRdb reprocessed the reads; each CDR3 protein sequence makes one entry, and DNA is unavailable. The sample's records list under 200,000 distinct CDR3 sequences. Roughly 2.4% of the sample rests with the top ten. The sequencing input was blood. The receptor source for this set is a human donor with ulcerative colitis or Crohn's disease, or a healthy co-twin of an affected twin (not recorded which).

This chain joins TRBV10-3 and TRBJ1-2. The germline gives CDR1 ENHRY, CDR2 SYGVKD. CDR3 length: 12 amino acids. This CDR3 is CAISESTHGYTF.

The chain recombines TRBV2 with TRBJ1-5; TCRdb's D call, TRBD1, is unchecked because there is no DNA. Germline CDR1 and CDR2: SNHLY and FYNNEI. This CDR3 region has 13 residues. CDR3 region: CASSVQGRQPQHF.

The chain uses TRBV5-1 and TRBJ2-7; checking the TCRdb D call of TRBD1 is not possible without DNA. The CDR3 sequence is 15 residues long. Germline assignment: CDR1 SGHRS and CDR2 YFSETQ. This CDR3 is CASSLGDSSLYEQYF. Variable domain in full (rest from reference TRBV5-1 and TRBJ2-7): KAGVTQTPRYLIKTRGQQVTLSCSPISGHRSVSWYQQTPGQGLQFLFEYFSETQRNKGNFPGRFSGRQFSNSRSEMNVSTLELGDSALYLCASSLGDSSLYEQYFGPGTRLTVT.

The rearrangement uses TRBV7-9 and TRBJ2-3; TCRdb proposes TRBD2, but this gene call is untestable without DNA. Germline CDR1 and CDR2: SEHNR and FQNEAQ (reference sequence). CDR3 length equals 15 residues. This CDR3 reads CASSFIAGDEDTQYF.

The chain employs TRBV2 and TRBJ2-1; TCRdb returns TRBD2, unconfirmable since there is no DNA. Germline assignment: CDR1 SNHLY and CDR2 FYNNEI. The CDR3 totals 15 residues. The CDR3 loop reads CASRGTSGGAEEQFF. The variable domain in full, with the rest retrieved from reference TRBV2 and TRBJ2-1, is EPEVTQTPSHQVTQMGQEVILRCVPISNHLYFYWYRQILGQKVEFLVSFYNNEISEKSEIFDDQFSVERPDGSNFTLKIRSTKLEDSAMYFCASRGTSGGAEEQFFGPGTRLTVL.

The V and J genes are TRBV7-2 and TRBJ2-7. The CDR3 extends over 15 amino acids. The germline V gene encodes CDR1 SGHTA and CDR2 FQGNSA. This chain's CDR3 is CASSFGRSSSYEQYF.

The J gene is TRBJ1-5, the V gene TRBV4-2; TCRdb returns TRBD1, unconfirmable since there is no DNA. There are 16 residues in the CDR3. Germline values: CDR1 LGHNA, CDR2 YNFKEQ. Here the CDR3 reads CASSQAGGKSNQPQHF.

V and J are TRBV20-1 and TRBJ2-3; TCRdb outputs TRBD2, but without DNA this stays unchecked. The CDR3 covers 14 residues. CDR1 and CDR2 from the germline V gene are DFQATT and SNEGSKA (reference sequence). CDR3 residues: CSAALAGVSDTQYF.

The chain's CDR3 is CASSRGGAGSPLHF. The chain joins TRBV14 to TRBJ1-6; TCRdb's D call of TRBD1 is untestable without DNA. The CDR3 is made up of 14 amino acids. Germline CDR1 reads SGHDN; CDR2 reads FVKESK.

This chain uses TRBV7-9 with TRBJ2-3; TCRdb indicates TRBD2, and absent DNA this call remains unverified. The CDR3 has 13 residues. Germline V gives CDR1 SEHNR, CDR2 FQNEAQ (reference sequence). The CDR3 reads CASSPGLADMQYF.

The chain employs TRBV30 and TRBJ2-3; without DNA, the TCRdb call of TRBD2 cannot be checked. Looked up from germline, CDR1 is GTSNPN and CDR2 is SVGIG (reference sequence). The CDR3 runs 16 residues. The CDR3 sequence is CAWNRGLAASTDTQYF.

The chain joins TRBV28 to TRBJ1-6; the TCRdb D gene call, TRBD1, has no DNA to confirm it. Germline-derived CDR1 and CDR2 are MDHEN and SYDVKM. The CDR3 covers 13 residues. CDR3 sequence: CASRNRANSPLHF.

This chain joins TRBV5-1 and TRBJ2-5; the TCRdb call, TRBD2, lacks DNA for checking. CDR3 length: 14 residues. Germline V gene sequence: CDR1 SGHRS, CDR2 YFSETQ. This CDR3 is CASSLRGGEETQYF.

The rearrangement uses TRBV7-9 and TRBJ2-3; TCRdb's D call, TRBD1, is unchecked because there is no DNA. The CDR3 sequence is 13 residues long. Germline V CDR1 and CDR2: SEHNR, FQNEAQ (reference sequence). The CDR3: CASSHSDRHTQYF.

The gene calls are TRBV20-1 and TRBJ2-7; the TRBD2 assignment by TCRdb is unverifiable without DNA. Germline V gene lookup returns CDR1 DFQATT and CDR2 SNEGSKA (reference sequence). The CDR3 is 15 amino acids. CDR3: CSARDPGDSPNEQYF.

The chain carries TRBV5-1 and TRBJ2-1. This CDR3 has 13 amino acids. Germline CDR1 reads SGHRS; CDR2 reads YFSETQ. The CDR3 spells CASSLDNYNEQFF.

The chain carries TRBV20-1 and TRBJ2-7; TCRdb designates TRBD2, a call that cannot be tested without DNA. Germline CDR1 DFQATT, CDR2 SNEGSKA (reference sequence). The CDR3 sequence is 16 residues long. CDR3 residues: CSARDHPRPSRVEQYF.

CDR3 residues: CSARGHRTSTDTQYF. The V and J genes are TRBV20-1 and TRBJ2-3; TCRdb selects TRBD1, and the lack of DNA leaves this call unchecked. The germline V gene encodes CDR1 DFQATT and CDR2 SNEGSKA (reference sequence). The CDR3 contains 15 residues.

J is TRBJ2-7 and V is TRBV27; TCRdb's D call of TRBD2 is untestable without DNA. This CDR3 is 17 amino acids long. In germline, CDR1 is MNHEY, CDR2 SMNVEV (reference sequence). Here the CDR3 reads CASSAGTSGRFAYEQYF.

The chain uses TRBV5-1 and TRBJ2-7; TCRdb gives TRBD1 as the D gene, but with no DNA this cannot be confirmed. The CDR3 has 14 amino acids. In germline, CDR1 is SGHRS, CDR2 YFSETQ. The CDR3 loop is CASSLNRESYEQYF.

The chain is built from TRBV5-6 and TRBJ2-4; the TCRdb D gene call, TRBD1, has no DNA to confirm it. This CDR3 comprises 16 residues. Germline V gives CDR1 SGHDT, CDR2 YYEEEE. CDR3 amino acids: CASSFRGIVAKNIQYF.

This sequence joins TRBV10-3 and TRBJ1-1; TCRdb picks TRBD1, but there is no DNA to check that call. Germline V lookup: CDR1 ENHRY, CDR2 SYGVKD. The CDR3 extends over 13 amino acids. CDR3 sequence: CAIRQGEDTEAFF.

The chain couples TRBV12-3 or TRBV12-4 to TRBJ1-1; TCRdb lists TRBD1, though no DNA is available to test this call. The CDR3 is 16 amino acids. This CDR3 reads CASSPGVSQGRTEAFF.

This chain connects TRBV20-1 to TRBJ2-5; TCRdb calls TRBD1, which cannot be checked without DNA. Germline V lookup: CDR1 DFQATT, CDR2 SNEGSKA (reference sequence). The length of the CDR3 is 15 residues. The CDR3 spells CSASGGWGVQETQYF.

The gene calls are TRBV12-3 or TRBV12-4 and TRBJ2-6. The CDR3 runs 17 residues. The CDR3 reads CASRREITRSGANVLTF.

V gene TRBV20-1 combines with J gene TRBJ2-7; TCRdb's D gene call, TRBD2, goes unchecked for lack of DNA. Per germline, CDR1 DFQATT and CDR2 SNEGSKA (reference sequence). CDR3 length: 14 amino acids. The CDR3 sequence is CSASLTSASYEQYF.